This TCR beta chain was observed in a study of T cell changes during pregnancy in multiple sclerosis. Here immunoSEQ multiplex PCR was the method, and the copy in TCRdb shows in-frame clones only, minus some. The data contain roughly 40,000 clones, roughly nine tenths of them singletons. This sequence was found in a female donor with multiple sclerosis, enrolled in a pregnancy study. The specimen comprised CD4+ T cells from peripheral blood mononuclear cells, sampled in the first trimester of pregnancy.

This CDR3 is CASSMRATGTASYEQYF. The CDR3 bases are TGTGCCAGTAGTATGAGGGCTACCGGGACAGCATCCTACGAGCAGTACTTC. The rearrangement uses TRBV19 and TRBJ2-7; 7 bases line up with TRBD1. Germline V gene lookup returns CDR1 LNHDA and CDR2 SQIVND (reference sequence). The junction had 12 bases not matched to a gene; V was cut back by 3 bases and J by 1 base. This CDR3 has 17 residues.